One and the same sample provided the 15 T cell receptor beta chains below, sequenced in a study of blood T cells in healthy people across ages. A J-beta primer mix and a sample-barcoded 5' primer were used in a second PCR of about 7 to 12 cycles. TCRdb called the 5' RACE reads again in MiXCR, with one record for every CDR3 protein. The repertoire holds about 1,800,000 distinct CDR3 sequences, 25% to 30% seen once, with more than 6% in the top ten. The sequenced material came from blood. Receptors were obtained from a woman aged 25 to 39 in good health.

The chain has TRBV6-1 and TRBJ2-2; 7 bases agree with TRBD1. There are 20 residues in the CDR3. Looked up from germline, CDR1 is MNHNS and CDR2 is SASEGT. Trimming cost V 5 bases and J 6 bases; bases outside gene matches: 24. CDR3 bases: TGTGCCAGCAGTCCCTCTCTCCTACGCCGGAACAGGGGAGAGGCCGGGGAGCTGTTTTTT. Its protein product is CASSPSLLRRNRGEAGELFF.

Regarding this clonotype: A read error is possible here, since a much larger clone lies one base away. The chain uses TRBV12-5 and TRBJ2-5; no definite D call. Per the germline V gene, CDR1 is LGHNT and CDR2 is FRNRAP. The V end was cut by 4 bases, the J end by 2 bases, with 11 bases between. The CDR3 loop spans 14 amino acids. Here the CDR3 reads CASGCLDGQETQYF. CDR3 sequence (DNA): TGTGCTAGTGGTTGCTTAGACGGTCAAGAGACCCAGTACTTC.

The V and J genes are TRBV7-9 and TRBJ1-1; 7 bases fit TRBD1. This CDR3 has 17 residues. The V segment lost 0 bases and the J segment 3 bases; nucleotides outside the gene matches: 10. Germline V gene sequence: CDR1 SEHNR, CDR2 FQNEAQ (reference sequence). The CDR3 here is CASSLAQGGASDTEAFF. The CDR3 coding sequence is TGTGCCAGCAGCTTAGCCCAAGGGGGCGCGTCGGACACTGAAGCTTTCTTT.

This clonotype has just a few counts. The J gene is TRBJ2-1, the V gene TRBV5-1, with a possible D match to TRBD2 (5 bases). The CDR3 is made up of 14 amino acids. Trimming left V 3 bases short and J 2 bases short, with 9 bases between. The germline gives CDR1 SGHRS, CDR2 YFSETQ. CDR3 sequence (DNA): TGCGCCAGCAGCTGGGAGTCGGCCTACAATGAGCAGTTCTTC. It translates to CASSWESAYNEQFF.

This clonotype has just a few counts. The genes are TRBV6-1 and TRBJ1-5, with unresolved D. Germline V CDR1 and CDR2: MNHNS, SASEGT. Trimming shortened V by 3 bases and J by 0 bases, and 9 bases separated the two germline ends. The CDR3 length is 15 residues. The CDR3 sequence is CASSEMDYSNQPQHF. The CDR3 nucleotides read TGTGCCAGCAGTGAGATGGACTATAGCAATCAGCCCCAGCATTTT.

In regard to this clonotype: One junction end does not reproduce the germline sequence, and a read error may be involved. V is TRBV7-9 and J is TRBJ2-1, with TRBD2 matching over 8 bases. This CDR3 has 16 amino acids. Looked up from germline, CDR1 is SEHNR and CDR2 is FQNEAQ (reference sequence). CDR3: CASGLSGRGENNEQFF. The CDR3 DNA sequence: TGTGCCAGCGGCTTATCTGGGCGGGGGGAGAACAATGAGCAGTTCTTC.

Comment on this clonotype: The germline gene is not matched at one end of the junction; a read error may be the cause. The CDR3 region has the DNA TGTGCCAGCTTCCCCTCAGCCACTAGCGGGGAGACCCGGTACTTC. Protein sequence: CASFPSATSGETRYF. The rearrangement uses TRBV12-3 or TRBV12-4 and TRBJ2-5, with 10 positions matching TRBD2. CDR3 length equals 15 residues.

The table lists this clonotype with a count of one. A much more abundant neighbour one base away suggests this may be a read error. V is TRBV29-1 and J is TRBJ2-1, with 9 bases that match TRBD1. With V trimmed by 2 bases and J by 13 bases, 12 bases remained unmatched. Germline V gene lookup returns CDR1 SQVTM and CDR2 ANQGSEA. The CDR3 runs 14 residues. CDR3 sequence: CSVETGGAVETQFF. The CDR3, as DNA: TGCAGCGTTGAAACAGGGGGCGCGGTGGAGACCCAGTTCTTC.

The rearrangement joins TRBV4-1 to TRBJ2-7; D gene ambiguous. V dropped 1 base and J dropped 6 bases, with 13 bases sitting between them. This CDR3 comprises 14 residues. Germline V gene lookup returns CDR1 MGHRA and CDR2 YSYEKL. The CDR3 DNA reads TGCGCCAGCAGCCAAGCTCTCACCTCCGGCGAGCAGTACTTC. Its translation is CASSQALTSGEQYF.

The rearrangement uses TRBV4-2 and TRBJ2-1; D is possibly TRBD2 (5 bases). The CDR3 loop spans 13 amino acids. Trimming stripped 1 base from V and 8 bases from J, with 9 bases between. Germline V lookup: CDR1 LGHNA, CDR2 YNFKEQ. The CDR3 coding sequence is TGTGCCAGCAGCCAAGCTAGCAGAGATGAGCAGTTCTTC. Protein sequence: CASSQASRDEQFF.

This chain connects TRBV7-2 to TRBJ2-4, with D perhaps TRBD2 (5 bases). V gave up 5 bases and J gave up 7 bases, with 18 bases separating them. The length of the CDR3 is 15 residues. From germline, CDR1 is SGHTA and CDR2 FQGNSA. CDR3 sequence reads: CASSQPSRRSNIQYF. In nucleotides, the CDR3 is TGTGCCAGCAGCCAGCCTAGCAGGAGGTCGAACATTCAGTACTTC. Full variable domain (rest looked up from reference TRBV7-2 and TRBJ2-4): GAGVSQSPSNKVTEKGKDVELRCDPISGHTALYWYRQSLGQGLEFLIYFQGNSAPDKSGLPSDRFSAERTGGSVSTLTIQRTQQEDSAVYLCASSQPSRRSNIQYFGAGTRLSVL.

This clonotype was seen only a few times. V and J are TRBV7-2 and TRBJ2-1; 16 bases match TRBD2. V lost 1 base and J lost 4; bases outside the gene matches: 1. Per the germline V gene, CDR1 is SGHTA and CDR2 is FQGNSA. This CDR3 is 17 amino acids long. CDR3 in amino acids: CASSLGGLAGGYNEQFF. As DNA, the CDR3 is TGTGCCAGCAGCTTAGGGGGACTAGCGGGAGGGTACAATGAGCAGTTCTTC.

This clonotype was seen repeatedly, ten times or more. The rearrangement uses TRBV7-3 and TRBJ2-1; 9 bases align to TRBD1. The CDR3 loop spans 14 amino acids. With 2 bases clipped from V and 10 bases from J, the junction kept 6 bases outside the gene matches. Looked up from germline, CDR1 is SGHTA and CDR2 is FQGTGA. The CDR3 loop is CASSLGTGIGEQFF. CDR3 in DNA: TGTGCCAGCAGCTTAGGGACAGGGATTGGCGAGCAGTTCTTC.

V is TRBV10-3 and J is TRBJ2-1; 8 nucleotides align to TRBD1. Germline trimming cut 0 bases from V and 6 bases from J; bases unmatched to any gene: 10. From germline, CDR1 is ENHRY and CDR2 SYGVKD. The CDR3 runs to 17 residues. CDR3 nucleotides: TGTGCCATCAGTGAGTCGATAGGGACAGGTTCCCTCAATGAGCAGTTCTTC. This gives the protein CAISESIGTGSLNEQFF.

The chain uses TRBV12-3 or TRBV12-4 and TRBJ1-2; D is possibly TRBD1 (6 bases). CDR3 size: 13 residues. V was trimmed by 2 bases and J by 6 bases, leaving 10 bases between them. CDR3 DNA: TGTGCCAGCAGTTTACAGGGGTTGGATGGCTACACCTTC. It is translated as CASSLQGLDGYTF.